Listed here are 26 T cell receptor beta chains from one sample, sequenced in a study of blood T cells in healthy people across ages. Using a J-beta primer mix together with a sample-barcoded 5' primer, a second PCR was run for about 7 to 12 cycles. TCRdb redid the calling of the 5' RACE reads with MiXCR, one entry per CDR3 protein. In the table there are about 760,000 distinct CDR3 sequences, 25% of which are singletons. These data were also reused for a study on T cells of mothers and their children.

Sequencing was carried out using blood. The receptor set was obtained from a boy between 10 and 17 years old in good health.

This clonotype was counted a few times. This chain connects TRBV20-1 to TRBJ2-7; unclear D gene. This CDR3 has 13 residues. V lost 5 bases to trimming and J lost 1 base, with 12 bases between them. The germline gives CDR1 DFQATT, CDR2 SNEGSKA (reference sequence). The CDR3 loop is CSAAEHGSYEQYF. CDR3 DNA: TGCAGTGCTGCCGAACACGGATCCTACGAGCAGTACTTC.

This chain joins TRBV2 and TRBJ2-3, with a possible D match to TRBD2 (6 bases). The germline V and J ends were trimmed by 7 bases and 5 bases, with 16 bases remaining between them. Germline V gene data show CDR1 as SNHLY and CDR2 as FYNNEI. The CDR3 is 14 amino acids. The CDR3 sequence is CASTRASVEDTQYF. The CDR3 DNA sequence: TGTGCCAGCACCAGGGCTAGCGTGGAAGATACGCAGTATTTT.

The chain is built from TRBV28 and TRBJ2-5, with D unclear. The J call may be faulty, since TRBJ2-7 better matches the DNA end. The germline V gene has CDR1 MDHEN and CDR2 SYDVKM. The CDR3 consists of 11 residues. The CDR3 sequence is CASRGPREQYF. CDR3 DNA sequence: TGTGCCAGCAGGGGCCCCCGCGAGCAGTACTTC.

This clonotype has at least ten counts. The chain uses TRBV20-1 and TRBJ2-7, with 9 bases aligning to TRBD1. The CDR3 extends over 13 amino acids. Germline loops: CDR1 DFQATT, CDR2 SNEGSKA (reference sequence). The V gene end was trimmed by 6 bases and the J gene end by 4 bases; junction bases not matched to a gene: 7. This CDR3 is CSAPGTGMYEQYF. The CDR3 coding sequence is TGCAGTGCGCCCGGGACAGGGATGTACGAGCAGTACTTC.

In its sample, this clonotype was seen a few times. This chain connects TRBV7-9 to TRBJ2-5; D unclear. There are 13 residues in the CDR3. CDR1 SEHNR and CDR2 FQNEAQ come from the germline V gene (reference sequence). V was shortened by 4 bases and J by 3 bases, with 9 bases between the two germline ends. In DNA, the CDR3 is TGTGCCAGCAGCTACTTCAAAAAAGAGACCCAGTACTTC. Encoded protein: CASSYFKKETQYF.

The chain has TRBV12-3 or TRBV12-4 and TRBJ1-1; 8 bases map to TRBD1. CDR3 length: 17 amino acids. V was clipped by 2 bases and J by 2 bases; unmatched bases: 10. CDR3 bases: TGTGCCAGCAGTTTAAGTCCCGCGGGACAGGATAACACTGAAGCTTTCTTT. Translation: CASSLSPAGQDNTEAFF.

There are a few counts of this clonotype. This sequence joins TRBV9 and TRBJ2-5, with D hard to call. The DNA matches TRBJ2-7 better at its end, which makes the J call doubtful. The CDR3 is made up of 14 amino acids. Germline CDR1 and CDR2: SGDLS and YYNGEE. The CDR3 protein is CASSVDGSTYEQYF. In nucleotides, the CDR3 is TGTGCCAGCAGCGTAGATGGTAGCACCTACGAGCAGTACTTC.

A few counts support this clonotype. This chain connects TRBV14 to TRBJ2-3; 8 bases align to TRBD2. There are 16 residues in the CDR3. Per the germline V gene, CDR1 is SGHDN and CDR2 is FVKESK. V dropped 2 bases and J dropped 4; count of bases not matched to a gene: 8. The CDR3 region is CASSQPRGVDADTQYF. For the CDR3, the DNA is TGTGCCAGCAGCCAACCGCGGGGGGTGGATGCAGATACGCAGTATTTT.

This chain uses TRBV5-1 with TRBJ2-2; 11 bases are a match to TRBD2. The CDR3 loop spans 17 amino acids. Germline values: CDR1 SGHRS, CDR2 YFSETQ. The trim removed 4 bases at V and 1 base at J, leaving 6 bases unmatched. The CDR3, as DNA: TGCGCCAGCAGCCCCTTTCTAGCGGGGGGGAACACCGGGGAGCTGTTTTTT. Its translation is CASSPFLAGGNTGELFF.

The J gene is TRBJ1-4, the V gene TRBV29-1, with a tentative D call TRBD1 (5 bases). There are 13 residues in the CDR3. V lost 7 bases to trimming and J lost 10 bases, with 19 bases between them. Germline CDR1 reads SQVTM; CDR2 reads ANQGSEA. The CDR3 DNA is TGCAGCGCCGGGACGGACCGAAAGGGAAAACTGTTTTTT. Its protein is CSAGTDRKGKLFF.

This clonotype was seen only a few times. The chain recombines TRBV29-1 with TRBJ2-3; D not certain. Deletions cut 7 bases from V and 0 bases from J, with 8 bases between. The CDR3 loop spans 12 amino acids. CDR1 and CDR2 (germline): SQVTM, ANQGSEA. CDR3 sequence reads: CSGTSSTDTQYF. CDR3 sequence (DNA): TGCAGCGGGACGAGTAGCACAGATACGCAGTATTTT.

This clonotype was detected a few times. The chain employs TRBV6-5 and TRBJ1-6; D is undetermined. The V gene's germline CDR1 is MNHEY and CDR2 SVGAGI. This CDR3 is 14 amino acids long. V was trimmed by 2 bases and J by 10 bases, leaving 12 bases between them. The CDR3 sequence is CASSYRDQESPLHF. The CDR3 nucleotides are TGTGCCAGCAGTTACAGGGATCAAGAATCACCCCTCCACTTT.

J is TRBJ1-1 and V is TRBV4-2; D is possibly TRBD1 (6 bases). Germline V gene data show CDR1 as LGHNA and CDR2 as YNFKEQ. The length of the CDR3 is 15 residues. The V gene lost 6 bases and the J gene lost 4 bases, with 18 bases spanning the gap. Here the CDR3 DNA reads TGTGCCAGCAGTCGAAACTCGGGGGCTGGCACTGAAGCTTTCTTT. It specifies CASSRNSGAGTEAFF.

The chain employs TRBV21-1 and TRBJ1-2; the D call of TRBD1 is as the table states it, not checked on the DNA. TRBV21-1 is a pseudogene. The CDR3 length is 14 residues. The CDR3 spells CASSKARQGNGYTF. CDR3 DNA: TGTGCCAGCAGCAAAGCGAGACAGGGAAATGGCTACACCTTC.

The V call is TRBV29-1, the J call TRBJ2-7, with D possibly TRBD1 on 5 matching bases. V was clipped by 3 bases and J by 9 bases, with 18 bases between them. The CDR3 contains 13 residues. Germline CDR1 reads SQVTM; CDR2 reads ANQGSEA. DNA for the CDR3: TGCAGCGTTGAGGACAAAACCCTAAGAGGGCAGTACTTC. Translation: CSVEDKTLRGQYF.

This clonotype was seen a few times. The chain recombines TRBV9 with TRBJ1-1; 11 bases are a match to TRBD1. The CDR3 runs 15 residues. V dropped 0 bases and J dropped 5; count of bases not matched to a gene: 3. Germline CDR1 and CDR2: SGDLS and YYNGEE. The CDR3 region has the DNA TGTGCCAGCAGCGTAGCGGGGACAGGGGGAACTGAAGCTTTCTTT. This encodes CASSVAGTGGTEAFF.

This clonotype was counted only a few times. This chain joins TRBV20-1 and TRBJ2-7; TRBD2 might be the D (5 bases). The germline V and J ends were trimmed by 2 bases and 12 bases, with 17 bases remaining between them. This CDR3 comprises 12 residues. Germline V gene sequence: CDR1 DFQATT, CDR2 SNEGSKA (reference sequence). CDR3 loop: CSARSPGYGLYF. DNA for the CDR3: TGCAGTGCTAGAAGTCCGGGATACGGTTTGTACTTC.

V is TRBV29-1 and J is TRBJ2-7; unclear D gene. Trimming took 4 bases from V and 5 from J, leaving 6 bases between them. The CDR3 has 10 amino acids. The germline V gene has CDR1 SQVTM and CDR2 ANQGSEA. CDR3 amino acids: CSVGANEQYF. CDR3 nucleotide sequence: TGCAGCGTTGGGGCAAACGAGCAGTACTTC.

This sequence joins TRBV20-1 and TRBJ1-1, with D maybe TRBD1 (6 bases). The V gene's germline CDR1 is DFQATT and CDR2 SNEGSKA (reference sequence). The CDR3 extends over 12 amino acids. The DNA for the CDR3 is TGCAGCCCCAGGGCGGGGGCCACTGAAGCTTTCTTT. The encoded protein is CSPRAGATEAFF.

Comments on this clonotype: Its ends do not fully match the called genes, so a read error is possible. The chain links TRBV2 to TRBJ1-4, with D unclear. Looked up from germline, CDR1 is SNHLY and CDR2 is FYNNEI. CDR3 length: 15 residues. CDR3 sequence reads: CASIVGSMPNEKLFF. The CDR3 nucleotides are TGTGCCAGCATCGTGGGTTCTATGCCTAATGAAAAACTGTTCTTT.

The chain is built from TRBV4-3 and TRBJ2-7, with 9 bases identical to TRBD1. Germline trimming cut 4 bases from V and 0 bases from J; bases unmatched to any gene: 4. CDR1 and CDR2 from the germline V gene are LGHNA and YSLEER. The CDR3 is 15 residues long. The CDR3 sequence is CASSPGQGTSYEQYF. As DNA, the CDR3 is TGCGCCAGCAGCCCGGGACAGGGAACCTCCTACGAGCAGTACTTC.

This clonotype was observed a few times. This chain links TRBV4-3 with TRBJ2-7; 8 bases map to TRBD2. CDR1 is LGHNA and CDR2 is YSLEER in the germline V gene. This CDR3 has 17 residues. The V gene end was trimmed by 0 bases and the J gene end by 4 bases; junction bases not matched to a gene: 11. Here the CDR3 reads CASSQDPLAGGGYEQYF. The CDR3 DNA reads as TGCGCCAGCAGCCAAGATCCGCTGGCGGGGGGCGGTTACGAGCAGTACTTC.

This clonotype showed up just a few times. The chain recombines TRBV5-1 with TRBJ2-5; tentatively, D is TRBD2 (6 bases). The germline gives CDR1 SGHRS, CDR2 YFSETQ. With 1 base removed from V and 5 bases from J, the gap between germline ends came to 15 bases. The CDR3 is 15 residues long. This CDR3 is CASSLTTGEEETQYF. The CDR3 coding sequence is TGCGCCAGCAGCTTGACCACCGGGGAGGAGGAGACCCAGTACTTC.

This clonotype was detected only a few times. J is TRBJ2-2 and V is TRBV7-8, with D uncertain. V shed 1 base and J shed 7 bases, with 7 bases lying between them. The CDR3 consists of 13 residues. The germline V gene has CDR1 SGHVS and CDR2 FQNEAQ. This CDR3 reads CASSLVVFGELFF. In DNA form, the CDR3 reads TGTGCCAGCAGCTTAGTGGTGTTCGGGGAGCTGTTTTTT.

This clonotype has only a few counts. At one of its ends the junction is not consistent with the germline gene, which may arise from a read error. The chain recombines TRBV7-3 with TRBJ1-1; D unclear. This CDR3 region has 14 residues. Germline CDR1 is SGHTA and CDR2 is FQGTGA. Here the CDR3 DNA reads TGTGCCAGCAGCCAGAGCGCGGGGAACACTGAAGCCTTCTTT. It is translated as CASSQSAGNTEAFF.

This clonotype appeared a few times. The chain joins TRBV7-9 to TRBJ2-4; D might be TRBD1 (6 bases). V was trimmed by 5 bases and J by 0 bases, leaving 23 bases between them. CDR1 SEHNR and CDR2 FQNEAQ come from the germline V gene (reference sequence). The CDR3 length is 19 residues. In DNA, the CDR3 is TGTGCCAGCAGCGGATCCGGGACATACTCCCTCCTAGCCAAAAACATTCAGTACTTC. Protein product: CASSGSGTYSLLAKNIQYF.